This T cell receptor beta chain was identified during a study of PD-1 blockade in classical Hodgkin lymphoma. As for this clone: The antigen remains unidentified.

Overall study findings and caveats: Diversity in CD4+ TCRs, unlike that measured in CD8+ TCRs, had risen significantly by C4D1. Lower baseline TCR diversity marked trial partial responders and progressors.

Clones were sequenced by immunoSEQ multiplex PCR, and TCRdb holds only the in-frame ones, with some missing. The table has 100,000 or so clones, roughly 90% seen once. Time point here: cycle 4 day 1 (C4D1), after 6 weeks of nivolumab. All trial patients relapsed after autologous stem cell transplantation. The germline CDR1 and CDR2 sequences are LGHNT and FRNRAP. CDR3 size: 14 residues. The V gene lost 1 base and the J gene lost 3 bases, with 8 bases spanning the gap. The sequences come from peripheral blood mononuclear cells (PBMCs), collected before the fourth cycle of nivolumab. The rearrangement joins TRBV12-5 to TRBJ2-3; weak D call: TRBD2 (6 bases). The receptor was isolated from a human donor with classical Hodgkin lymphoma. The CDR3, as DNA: TGTGCTAGTGGTTTGGAACTAGCTACAGATACGCAGTATTTT. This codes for CASGLELATDTQYF. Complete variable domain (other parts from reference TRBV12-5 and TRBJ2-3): DARVTQTPRHKVTEMGQEVTMRCQPILGHNTVFWYRQTMMQGLELLAYFRNRAPLDDSGMPKDRFSAEMPDATLATLKIQPSEPRDSAVYFCASGLELATDTQYFGPGTRLTVL.